This is a list of T cell receptor beta chains from one sample in a study of PD-L1 blockade in urothelial cancer. The assay was immunoSEQ multiplex PCR, and TCRdb's table has in-frame clones only and misses some. The sample yields more than 60,000 clones, about nine tenths seen once. Sequencing was performed on PBMCs, taken around atezolizumab (anti-PD-L1) treatment. The receptor source for this set is a man aged 60 to 75 with urothelial cancer. The CDR3 runs from the conserved cysteine through the conserved F or W. D genes are given only for firm matches. Size is omitted from some rows. Given values are once, few, many or a class for expanded clones.

>TRBJ2-7|NA|TRBV7-8|TRBD2
TGTGCCAGCAGCCAGTCTAGCGGGGGCTACGAGCAGTACTTC
CASSQSSGGYEQYF
>TRBJ2-3|NA|TRBV7-3|NA
TGTGCCAGCAGCTTAACCTTAACCGGAGATACGCAGTATTTT
CASSLTLTGDTQYF
>TRBJ1-5|NA|TRBV5-1|NA
TGCGCCAGCAGCTTGGATGGGGGCGAGGGTCAGCCCCAGCATTTT
CASSLDGGEGQPQHF
>TRBJ1-1|NA|TRBV10-3|TRBD1
TGTGCCATCAGGGATCCGGGACAGGGGGTACAGTCCGTCCTGAACACTGAAGCTTTCTTT
CAIRDPGQGVQSVLNTEAFF
>TRBJ2-5|NA|TRBV7-6|TRBD1
TGTGCCAGCAGCCGGAACAGGGGAGAGACCCAGTACTTC
CASSRNRGETQYF
>TRBJ1-1|NA|TRBV5-6|NA
TGTGCCAGCAGCCCCTCGGGGGGGCTTACTGAAGCTTTCTTT
CASSPSGGLTEAFF
>TRBJ1-2|once|TRBV19|TRBD1
TGTGCCAGTAGTATGACAGGGTTCGACTATGGCTACACCTTC
CASSMTGFDYGYTF
>TRBJ2-4|NA|TRBV7-9|TRBD2
TGTGCCAGCAGCTTTCAGACGGGGGGAAATGTCATTCAGTACTTC
CASSFQTGGNVIQYF
>TRBJ1-3|NA|TRBV10-3|NA
TGTGCCATCAGGGGAGACCCGGCGGGGCACACCATATATTTT
CAIRGDPAGHTIYF
>TRBJ2-7|NA|TRBV6-6|NA
TGTGCCAGCTCCGACGGGGCCTACGAGCAGTACTTC
CASSDGAYEQYF
>TRBJ1-1|once|TRBV7-9|NA
TGTGCCAGCAGCTTGACACACCCAAACACTGAAGCTTTCTTT
CASSLTHPNTEAFF
>TRBJ2-5|NA|TRBV7-2|NA
TGTGCCAGCAGCGGCCACAGGGTAACAGAGACCCAGTACTTC
CASSGHRVTETQYF
>TRBJ1-4|NA|TRBV7-9|TRBD1
TGTGCCAGCAGCTTGCCGGACAGGGATAATGAAAAACTGTTTTTT
CASSLPDRDNEKLFF
>TRBJ2-2|NA|TRBV28|NA
TGTGCCAGCAGTACATCGGAGGTCCGGGCAATGAACACCGGGGAGCTGTTTTTT
CASSTSEVRAMNTGELFF
>TRBJ1-5|NA|TRBV2|NA
TGTGCCAGCAACCCCGACGGGGAGCCCCAGCATTTT
CASNPDGEPQHF
>TRBJ2-1|NA|TRBV5-4|TRBD2
TGTGCCAGCAGCTTTGCTAGCGGGATAAAGAATGAGCAGTTCTTC
CASSFASGIKNEQFF